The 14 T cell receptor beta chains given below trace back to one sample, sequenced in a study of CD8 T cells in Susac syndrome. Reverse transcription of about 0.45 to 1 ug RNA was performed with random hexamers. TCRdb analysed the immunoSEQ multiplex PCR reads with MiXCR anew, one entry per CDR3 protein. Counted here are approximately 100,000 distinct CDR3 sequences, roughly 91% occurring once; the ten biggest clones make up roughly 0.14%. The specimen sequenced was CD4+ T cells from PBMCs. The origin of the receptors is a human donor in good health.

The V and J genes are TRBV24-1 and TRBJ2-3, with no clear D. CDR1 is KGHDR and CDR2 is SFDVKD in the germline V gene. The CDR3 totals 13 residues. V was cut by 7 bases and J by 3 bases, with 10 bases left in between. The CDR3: CATSRKGTDTQYF. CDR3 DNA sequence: TGTGCCACCAGCCGAAAAGGTACAGATACGCAGTATTTT.

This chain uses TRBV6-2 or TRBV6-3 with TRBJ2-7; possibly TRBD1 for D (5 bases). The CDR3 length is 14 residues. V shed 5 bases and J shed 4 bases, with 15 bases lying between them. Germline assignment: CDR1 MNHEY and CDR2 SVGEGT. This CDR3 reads CASSTGSDVYEQYF. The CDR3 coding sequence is TGTGCCAGCAGTACAGGATCCGATGTATACGAGCAGTACTTC.

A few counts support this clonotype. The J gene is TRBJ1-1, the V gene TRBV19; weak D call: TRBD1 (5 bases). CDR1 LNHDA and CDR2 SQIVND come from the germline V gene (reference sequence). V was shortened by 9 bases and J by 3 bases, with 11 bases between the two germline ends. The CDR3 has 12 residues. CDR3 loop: CASSRADTEAFF. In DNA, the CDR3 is TGTGCCAGCAGCAGGGCGGACACTGAAGCTTTCTTT.

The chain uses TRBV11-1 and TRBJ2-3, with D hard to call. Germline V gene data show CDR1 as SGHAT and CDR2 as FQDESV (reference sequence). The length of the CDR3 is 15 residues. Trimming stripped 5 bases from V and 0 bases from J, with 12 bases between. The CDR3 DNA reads TGTGCCAGCAGCCAACCGGCTACTAGCACAGATACGCAGTATTTT. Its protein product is CASSQPATSTDTQYF.

CDR3 in DNA: TGTGCCAGCTCACCACTGGAATTGGACAGAGACTACGAGCAGTACTTC. Encoded protein: CASSPLELDRDYEQYF. The chain couples TRBV18 to TRBJ2-7; D might be TRBD1 (6 bases). The CDR3 has 16 amino acids. The germline V and J ends were trimmed by 1 base and 3 bases, with 16 bases remaining between them. Per germline, CDR1 KGHSH and CDR2 LQKENI.

CDR3 DNA: TGTGCCAGTAGTATGTTAGGGGAATTCCATGAGCAGTTCTTC. Translated: CASSMLGEFHEQFF. The chain couples TRBV19 to TRBJ2-1; D perhaps matches TRBD1 (5 bases). Trimming removed 3 bases from V and 8 bases from J, with 14 bases in between. CDR1 LNHDA and CDR2 SQIVND come from the germline V gene (reference sequence). The CDR3 length is 14 residues.

As DNA, the CDR3 is TGCAGCGTTGAAGAATTGGCCCCGCTCGTACACGGCTACACCTTC. Translating gives CSVEELAPLVHGYTF. The rearrangement joins TRBV29-1 to TRBJ1-2; D remains ambiguous. Trimming shortened V by 0 bases and J by 8 bases, and 19 bases separated the two germline ends. This CDR3 has 15 amino acids. Germline V gene lookup returns CDR1 SQVTM and CDR2 ANQGSEA.

CDR3 nucleotides: TGCAGCGTTGCCGGGACTAGCACAGATACGCAGTATTTT. Its protein product is CSVAGTSTDTQYF. The gene calls are TRBV29-1 and TRBJ2-3, with D tentatively TRBD2 (6 bases). In germline, CDR1 is SQVTM, CDR2 ANQGSEA. V was pared by 4 bases and J by 0 bases, with 8 bases between. The CDR3 is made up of 13 amino acids.

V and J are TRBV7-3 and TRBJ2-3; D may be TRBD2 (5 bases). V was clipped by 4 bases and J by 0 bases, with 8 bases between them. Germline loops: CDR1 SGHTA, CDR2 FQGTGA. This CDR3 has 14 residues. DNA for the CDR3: TGTGCCAGCAGCTCTGGGAGAAGCACAGATACGCAGTATTTT. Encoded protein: CASSSGRSTDTQYF.

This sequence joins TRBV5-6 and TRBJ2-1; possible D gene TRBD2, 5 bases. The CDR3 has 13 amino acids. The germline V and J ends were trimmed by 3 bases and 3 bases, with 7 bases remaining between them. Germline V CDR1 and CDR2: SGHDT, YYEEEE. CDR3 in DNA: TGTGCCAGCAGCTCCGACTACTACAATGAGCAGTTCTTC. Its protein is CASSSDYYNEQFF.

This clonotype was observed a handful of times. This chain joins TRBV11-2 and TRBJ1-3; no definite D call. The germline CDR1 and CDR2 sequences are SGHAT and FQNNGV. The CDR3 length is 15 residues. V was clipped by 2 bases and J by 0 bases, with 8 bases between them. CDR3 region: CASSLNRISGNTIYF. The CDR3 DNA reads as TGTGCCAGCAGCTTAAACCGAATCTCTGGAAACACCATATATTTT.

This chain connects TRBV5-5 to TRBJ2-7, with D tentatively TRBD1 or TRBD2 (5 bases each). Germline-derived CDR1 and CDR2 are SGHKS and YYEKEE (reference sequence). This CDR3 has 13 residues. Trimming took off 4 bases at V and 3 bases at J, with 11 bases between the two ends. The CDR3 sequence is CASSGDVLYEQYF. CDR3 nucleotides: TGTGCCAGCAGCGGGGACGTCCTCTACGAGCAGTACTTC.

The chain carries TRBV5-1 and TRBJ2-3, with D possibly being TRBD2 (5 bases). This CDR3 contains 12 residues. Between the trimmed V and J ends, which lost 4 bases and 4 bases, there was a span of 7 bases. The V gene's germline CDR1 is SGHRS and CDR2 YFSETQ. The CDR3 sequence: CASSRLPDTQYF. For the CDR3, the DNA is TGCGCCAGCAGCCGACTACCAGATACGCAGTATTTT. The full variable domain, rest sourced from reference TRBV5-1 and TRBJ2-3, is KAGVTQTPRYLIKTRGQQVTLSCSPISGHRSVSWYQQTPGQGLQFLFEYFSETQRNKGNFPGRFSGRQFSNSRSEMNVSTLELGDSALYLCASSRLPDTQYFGPGTRLTVL.

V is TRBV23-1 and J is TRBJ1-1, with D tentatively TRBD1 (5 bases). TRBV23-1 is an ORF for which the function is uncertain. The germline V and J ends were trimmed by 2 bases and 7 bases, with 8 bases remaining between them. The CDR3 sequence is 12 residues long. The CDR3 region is CASSQQGSEAFF. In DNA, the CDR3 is TGCGCCAGCAGTCAACAGGGTAGTGAAGCTTTCTTT.